Here is one TCR beta chain with its context. Its antigen is unidentified. This entry is derived from a study of cytomegalovirus exposure and HLA in healthy donors. Study conclusions and caveats: Cytomegalovirus status, reportedly, was diagnosed with high specificity and sensitivity by the classifier. Compared with the approximately 680-donor mean, an Asian-associated ancestry cluster reportedly had fewer N-insertions, according to a later analysis.

This CDR3 spans 16 amino acids. J lost 4 bases, V lost 7 bases, and 15 bases had no gene match. Germline V gene sequence: CDR1 SGHRS, CDR2 YFSETQ. 60 Vbeta and 13 Jbeta primers were used in PCR. Here immunoSEQ multiplex PCR was the method, and the copy in TCRdb shows in-frame clones only, minus some. This table holds 99,000 or so clones, more than 60% found once. The specimen was PBMCs. The genes are TRBV5-1 and TRBJ2-3, with TRBD2 identical over 7 bases. The receptor was derived from a young man in good health and CMV-seronegative. CDR3 bases: TGCGCCAGCGGCTACGGACTAGATCGGAGGGCAGATACGCAGTATTTT. This translates into CASGYGLDRRADTQYF.